Below are 2 T cell receptor beta chains sequenced from a single sample in a study of cytomegalovirus exposure and HLA in healthy donors. Primers for the PCR totalled 60 Vbeta and 13 Jbeta. Profiled with immunoSEQ multiplex PCR; TCRdb holds only in-frame clones, not every one. The table records 100,000 or so clones, 76% of them present only once. Sequencing input: PBMCs. The receptors come from a middle-aged woman in good health and CMV-seropositive.

V and J are TRBV5-6 and TRBJ2-7; TRBD1 is a possible D gene (6 bases). V shed 1 base and J shed 6 bases, with 11 bases lying between them. Germline CDR1 SGHDT, CDR2 YYEEEE. This CDR3 has 13 residues. CDR3 DNA sequence: TGTGCCAGCAGCTTGCGACAGGTTAGCGAGCAGTACTTC. It specifies CASSLRQVSEQYF.

The table lists this clone with a count of one. The gene calls are TRBV6-5 and TRBJ1-2; TRBD1 matches at 9 bases. J was trimmed by 7 bases and V by 5 bases; bases with no gene match: 5. Germline values: CDR1 MNHEY, CDR2 SVGAGI. CDR3 length: 13 residues. In DNA form, the CDR3 reads TGTGCCAGCAGTCGGACAGGGGATAGTGGCTACACCTTC. Protein: CASSRTGDSGYTF.